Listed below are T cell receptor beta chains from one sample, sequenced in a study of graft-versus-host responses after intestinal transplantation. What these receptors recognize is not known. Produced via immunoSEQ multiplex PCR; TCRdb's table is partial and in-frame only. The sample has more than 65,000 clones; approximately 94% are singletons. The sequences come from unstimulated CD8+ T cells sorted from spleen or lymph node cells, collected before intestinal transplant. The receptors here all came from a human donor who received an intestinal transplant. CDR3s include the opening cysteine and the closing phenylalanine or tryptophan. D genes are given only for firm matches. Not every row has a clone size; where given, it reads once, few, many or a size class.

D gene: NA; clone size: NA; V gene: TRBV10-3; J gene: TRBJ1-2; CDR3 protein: CAISDPLSADIFYGYTF; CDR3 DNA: TGTGCCATCAGTGATCCACTTTCCGCGGACATCTTCTATGGCTACACCTTC
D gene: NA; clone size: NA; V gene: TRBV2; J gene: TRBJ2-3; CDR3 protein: CASSDNRHTDTQYF; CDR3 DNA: TGTGCCAGCAGTGACAACCGACACACAGATACGCAGTATTTT
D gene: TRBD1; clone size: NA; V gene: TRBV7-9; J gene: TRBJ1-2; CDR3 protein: CASSSAIADRLGGGYGYTF; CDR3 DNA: TGTGCCAGCAGCTCTGCGATTGCGGACAGGTTGGGGGGTGGCTATGGCTACACCTTC
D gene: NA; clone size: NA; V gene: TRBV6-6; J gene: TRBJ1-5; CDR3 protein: CASSPWGGPQPQHF; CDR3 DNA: TGTGCCAGCAGCCCCTGGGGAGGGCCTCAGCCCCAGCATTTT
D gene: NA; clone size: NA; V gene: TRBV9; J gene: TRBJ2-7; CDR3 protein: CASSVGGSYEQYF; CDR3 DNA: TGTGCCAGCAGCGTCGGGGGATCCTACGAGCAGTACTTC
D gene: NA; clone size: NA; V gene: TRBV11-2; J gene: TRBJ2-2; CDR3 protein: CASSLDRVDTGELFF; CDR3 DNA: TGTGCCAGCAGCTTAGACAGGGTTGACACCGGGGAGCTGTTTTTT
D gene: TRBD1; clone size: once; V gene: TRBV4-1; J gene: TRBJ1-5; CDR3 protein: CASSQVAGGSNQPQHF; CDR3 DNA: TGCGCCAGCAGCCAAGTGGCAGGGGGTAGCAATCAGCCCCAGCATTTT
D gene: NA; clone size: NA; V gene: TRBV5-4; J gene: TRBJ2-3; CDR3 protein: CASSLAGSHFTDTQYF; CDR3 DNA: TGTGCCAGCAGCTTGGCCGGTAGTCACTTCACAGATACGCAGTATTTT
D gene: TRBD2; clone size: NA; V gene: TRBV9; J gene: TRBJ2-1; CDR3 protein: CASSVGSGSSYNEQFF; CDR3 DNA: TGTGCCAGCAGCGTAGGGAGCGGGAGCTCCTACAATGAGCAGTTCTTC
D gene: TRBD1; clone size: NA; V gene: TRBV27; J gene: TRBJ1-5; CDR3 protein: CASSPGTVNQPQHF; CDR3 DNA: TGTGCCAGCAGTCCCGGGACAGTTAATCAGCCCCAGCATTTT
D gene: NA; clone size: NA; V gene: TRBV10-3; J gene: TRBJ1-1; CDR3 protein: CAIRDSGTEAFF; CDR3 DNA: TGTGCCATCAGGGACAGTGGCACTGAAGCTTTCTTT
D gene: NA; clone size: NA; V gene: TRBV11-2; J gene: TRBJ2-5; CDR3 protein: CASSNPLTGEETQYF; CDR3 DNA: TGTGCCAGCAGCAACCCTTTGACAGGCGAAGAGACCCAGTACTTC
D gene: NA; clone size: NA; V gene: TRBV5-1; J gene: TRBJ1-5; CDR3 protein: CASSSGDWDSNQPQHF; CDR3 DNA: TGCGCCAGCAGCTCAGGGGACTGGGATAGCAATCAGCCCCAGCATTTT
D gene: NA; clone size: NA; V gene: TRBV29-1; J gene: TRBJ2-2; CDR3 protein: CSVDYTGELFF; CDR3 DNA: TGCAGCGTTGACTACACCGGGGAGCTGTTTTTT
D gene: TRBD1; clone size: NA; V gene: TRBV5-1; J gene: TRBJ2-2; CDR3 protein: CASSSRTGGLFF; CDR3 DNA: TGCGCCAGCAGCTCACGGACAGGGGGGCTGTTTTTT
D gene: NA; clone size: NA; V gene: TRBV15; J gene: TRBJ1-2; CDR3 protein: CATSGDYGVDGYTF; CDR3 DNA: TGTGCCACCAGTGGGGATTACGGGGTCGATGGCTACACCTTC
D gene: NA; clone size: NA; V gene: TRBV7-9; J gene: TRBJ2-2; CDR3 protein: CASTSPLGELFF; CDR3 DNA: TGTGCCAGCACCTCCCCCCTCGGGGAGCTGTTTTTT
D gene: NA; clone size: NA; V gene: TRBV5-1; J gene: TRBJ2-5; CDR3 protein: CASSPPGETQYF; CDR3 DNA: TGCGCCAGCAGCCCTCCGGGAGAGACCCAGTACTTC
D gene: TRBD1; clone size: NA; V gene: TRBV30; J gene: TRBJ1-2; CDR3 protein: CAWSPIGTGGSYGYTF; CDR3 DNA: TGTGCCTGGAGTCCTATCGGGACAGGGGGCTCCTATGGCTACACCTTC
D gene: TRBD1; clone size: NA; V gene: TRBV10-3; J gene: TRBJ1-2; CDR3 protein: CAIKKRQGRHYGYTF; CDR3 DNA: TGTGCCATCAAGAAGAGACAGGGGAGGCACTATGGCTACACCTTC
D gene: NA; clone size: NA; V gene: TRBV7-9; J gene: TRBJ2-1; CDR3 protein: CASSQWIGQFF; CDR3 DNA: TGTGCCAGCAGTCAATGGATCGGGCAGTTCTTC
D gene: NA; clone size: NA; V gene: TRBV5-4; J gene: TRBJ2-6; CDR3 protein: CASSLGAGANVLTF; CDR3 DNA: TGTGCCAGCAGCTTGGGGGCGGGGGCCAACGTCCTGACTTTC
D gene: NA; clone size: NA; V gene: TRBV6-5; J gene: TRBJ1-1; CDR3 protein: CASSFGNTEAFF; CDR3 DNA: TGTGCCAGCAGTTTTGGGAACACTGAAGCTTTCTTT
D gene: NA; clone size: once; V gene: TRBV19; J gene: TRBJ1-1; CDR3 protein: CASSINGQLNTEAFF; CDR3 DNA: TGTGCCAGTAGTATAAATGGACAGCTGAACACTGAAGCTTTCTTT
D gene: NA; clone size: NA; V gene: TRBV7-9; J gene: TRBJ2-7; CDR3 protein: CASSLVGPYEQYF; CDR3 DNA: TGTGCCAGCAGCTTAGTTGGGCCCTACGAGCAGTACTTC
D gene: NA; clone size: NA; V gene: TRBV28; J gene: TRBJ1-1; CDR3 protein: CASSSYPPRAPTEAFF; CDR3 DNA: TGTGCCAGCAGTTCATACCCTCCCCGGGCTCCAACTGAAGCTTTCTTT
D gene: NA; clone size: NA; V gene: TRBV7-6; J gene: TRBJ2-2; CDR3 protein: CASSPVGDTGELFF; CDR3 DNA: TGTGCCAGCAGCCCAGTAGGAGACACCGGGGAGCTGTTTTTT
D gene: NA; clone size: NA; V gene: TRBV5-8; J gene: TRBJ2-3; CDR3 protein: CASSLGVDNTDTQYF; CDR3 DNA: TGTGCCAGCAGCTTGGGTGTAGATAACACAGATACGCAGTATTTT
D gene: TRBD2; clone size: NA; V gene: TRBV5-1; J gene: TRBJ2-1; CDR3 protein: CASSLEPSGTYNEQFF; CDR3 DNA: TGCGCCAGCAGCTTGGAACCTAGCGGGACCTACAATGAGCAGTTCTTC
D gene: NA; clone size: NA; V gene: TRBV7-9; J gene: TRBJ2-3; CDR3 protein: CASNQGSDEPDTQYF; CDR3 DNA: TGTGCCAGCAATCAAGGTAGCGACGAACCAGATACGCAGTATTTT
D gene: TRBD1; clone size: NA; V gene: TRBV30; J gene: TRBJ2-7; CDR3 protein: CAWRPGQGDWYEQYF; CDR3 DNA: TGTGCCTGGAGACCGGGACAGGGGGACTGGTACGAGCAGTACTTC
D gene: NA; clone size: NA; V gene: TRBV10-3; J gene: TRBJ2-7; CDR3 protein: CAISDRAGPIDLHSYEQYF; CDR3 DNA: TGTGCCATCAGTGATCGGGCGGGGCCGATTGATCTCCACTCCTACGAGCAGTACTTC
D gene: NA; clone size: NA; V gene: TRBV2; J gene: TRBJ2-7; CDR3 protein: CATEFLETTYEQYF; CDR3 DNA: TGTGCCACAGAGTTCCTAGAAACTACCTACGAGCAGTACTTC
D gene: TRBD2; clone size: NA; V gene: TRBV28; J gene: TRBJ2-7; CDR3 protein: CASRPGLVTSEQYF; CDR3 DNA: TGTGCCAGCAGACCGGGACTAGTAACGAGTGAGCAGTACTTC
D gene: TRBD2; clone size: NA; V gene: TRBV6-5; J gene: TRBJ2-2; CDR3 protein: CASSYSGGHTGELFF; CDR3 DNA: TGTGCCAGCAGTTACTCGGGAGGGCATACCGGGGAGCTGTTTTTT
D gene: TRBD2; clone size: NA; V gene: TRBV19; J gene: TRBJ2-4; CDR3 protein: CASSTHDTWGGAKNIQYF; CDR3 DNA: TGTGCCAGTAGTACCCACGATACATGGGGGGGGGCCAAAAACATTCAGTACTTC
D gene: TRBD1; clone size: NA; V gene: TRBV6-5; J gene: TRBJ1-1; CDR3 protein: CASSYGAGGNTEAFF; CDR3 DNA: TGTGCCAGCAGTTACGGGGCAGGGGGCAACACTGAAGCTTTCTTT
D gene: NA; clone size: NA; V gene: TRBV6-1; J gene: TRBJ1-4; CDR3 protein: CASSLEWQTNEKLFF; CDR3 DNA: TGTGCCAGCAGCTTAGAGTGGCAAACTAATGAAAAACTGTTTTTT
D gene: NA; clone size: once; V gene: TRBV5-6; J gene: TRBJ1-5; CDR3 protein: CASSYEGKPQHF; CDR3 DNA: TGTGCCAGCAGCTATGAGGGTAAGCCCCAGCATTTT
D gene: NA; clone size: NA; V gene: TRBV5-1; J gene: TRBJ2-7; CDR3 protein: CASSMGGTYEQYF; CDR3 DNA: TGCGCCAGCAGTATGGGGGGTACCTACGAGCAGTACTTC
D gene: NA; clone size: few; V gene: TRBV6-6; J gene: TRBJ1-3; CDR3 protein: CASREFYDSSGNTIYF; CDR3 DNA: TGTGCCAGCAGGGAATTCTACGATTCCTCTGGAAACACCATATATTTT
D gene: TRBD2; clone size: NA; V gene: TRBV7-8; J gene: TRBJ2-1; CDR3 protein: CASSLVGGDNEQFF; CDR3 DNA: TGTGCCAGCAGCTTAGTTGGGGGGGACAATGAGCAGTTCTTC
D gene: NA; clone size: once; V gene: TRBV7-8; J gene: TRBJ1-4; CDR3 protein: CASRGGTSTNEKLFF; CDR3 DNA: TGTGCCAGCCGGGGGGGTACTTCCACTAATGAAAAACTGTTTTTT
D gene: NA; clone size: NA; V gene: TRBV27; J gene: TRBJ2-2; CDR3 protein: CASSLSDGELFF; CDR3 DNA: TGTGCCAGCAGTTTATCGGACGGGGAGCTGTTTTTT
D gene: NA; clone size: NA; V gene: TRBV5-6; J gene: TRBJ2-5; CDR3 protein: CASSFGSEGVDETQYF; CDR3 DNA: TGTGCCAGCAGCTTCGGGTCAGAGGGGGTGGACGAGACCCAGTACTTC
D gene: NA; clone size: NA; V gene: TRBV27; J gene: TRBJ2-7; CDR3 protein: CATMSWPGPGDEQYF; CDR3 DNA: TGTGCCACCATGTCGTGGCCGGGCCCTGGAGACGAGCAGTACTTC
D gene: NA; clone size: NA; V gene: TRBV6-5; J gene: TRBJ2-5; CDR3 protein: CASSTPLQETQYF; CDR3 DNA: TGTGCCAGCAGTACCCCTCTCCAAGAGACCCAGTACTTC
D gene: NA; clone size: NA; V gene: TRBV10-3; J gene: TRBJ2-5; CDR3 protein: CAISEPLTANQETQYF; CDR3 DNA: TGTGCCATCAGTGAGCCGCTGACAGCGAACCAAGAGACCCAGTACTTC
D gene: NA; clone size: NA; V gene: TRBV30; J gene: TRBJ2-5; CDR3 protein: CAWESGVQETQYF; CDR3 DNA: TGTGCCTGGGAATCCGGTGTCCAAGAGACCCAGTACTTC
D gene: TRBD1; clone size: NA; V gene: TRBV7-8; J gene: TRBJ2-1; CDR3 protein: CASSLRQGAYNEQFF; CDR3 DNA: TGTGCCAGCAGCTTGAGGCAGGGGGCCTACAATGAGCAGTTCTTC
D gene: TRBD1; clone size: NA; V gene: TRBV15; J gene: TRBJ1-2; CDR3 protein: CATSSGRPGQGEDYGYTF; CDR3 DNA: TGTGCCACCAGCAGCGGCCGTCCGGGACAGGGGGAGGACTATGGCTACACCTTC
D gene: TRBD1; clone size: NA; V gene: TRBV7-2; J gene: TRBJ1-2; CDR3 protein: CASSLVSDRVTNYGYTF; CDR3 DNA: TGTGCCAGCAGCTTAGTATCAGACAGGGTGACTAACTATGGCTACACCTTC